Each of the 8 T cell receptor beta chains below was sequenced from the same sample in a study of blood T cell repertoires in COVID-19. The method was immunoSEQ multiplex PCR; TCRdb's version includes in-frame clones alone and lacks a portion of them. The repertoire holds 140,000 to 150,000 clones, around four fifths seen once, with approximately 2.7% in the top ten. Sequenced: peripheral blood. All receptors come from a woman aged 40 to 49 with active or convalescent COVID-19.

The chain combines TRBV28 with TRBJ1-1; D is perhaps TRBD1 (6 bases). The V end lost 5 bases, the J end lost 2 bases, and 12 bases lay between the germline ends. CDR3 length equals 14 residues. From germline, CDR1 is MDHEN and CDR2 SYDVKM. The CDR3 DNA reads TGTGCCAGCAGTCCTCTAGGGGGTAACACTGAAGCTTTCTTT. Translation: CASSPLGGNTEAFF.

The rearrangement links TRBV7-9 to TRBJ1-6; 7 nucleotides match TRBD1. J was trimmed by 8 bases and V by 5 bases; bases with no gene match: 12. CDR3 length equals 16 residues. Per germline, CDR1 SEHNR and CDR2 FQNEAQ (reference sequence). Here the CDR3 reads CASSTFRVDRDSPLHF. The CDR3 nucleotides are TGTGCCAGCAGCACCTTCAGGGTCGACAGGGATTCACCCCTCCACTTT.

The CDR3 DNA is TGTGCCAGCAGTCACCAGGGACAGGGAAGAGGGGGCACTGAAGCTTTCTTT. It encodes CASSHQGQGRGGTEAFF. V is TRBV6-6 and J is TRBJ1-1; the match to TRBD1 covers 9 bases. Per the germline V gene, CDR1 is MNHNY and CDR2 is SVGAGI (reference sequence). V gave up 5 bases and J gave up 4 bases; unmatched junction bases: 14. This CDR3 comprises 17 residues.

The J gene is TRBJ1-4, the V gene TRBV28; possible D gene TRBD1, 6 bases. The V end lost 2 bases, the J end lost 7 bases, and 14 bases lay between the germline ends. The CDR3 loop spans 15 amino acids. In germline, CDR1 is MDHEN, CDR2 SYDVKM. The CDR3 DNA reads TGTGCCAGCAGTTTAAGGGGGTGGGGAGCTGAAAAACTGTTTTTT. Translated: CASSLRGWGAEKLFF.

CDR3 coding DNA: TGTGCCACCAGCAGGCTAGCGGGAACCTCCTACAATGAGCAGTTCTTC. Translated, it gives CATSRLAGTSYNEQFF. The rearrangement uses TRBV15 and TRBJ2-1; TRBD2 agrees at 9 bases. The CDR3 length is 16 residues. Germline CDR1 and CDR2: LNHNV and YYDKDF (reference sequence). The V and J ends lost 3 bases and 0 bases, in that order; junction bases with no gene match: 3.

This clone appeared a few times. The CDR3 here is CASSMSLEVTSGRMRSYNEQFF. The DNA of the CDR3 is TGTGCCAGTAGTATGTCTCTGGAAGTTACTAGCGGGAGGATGCGCTCCTACAATGAGCAGTTCTTC. The chain links TRBV19 to TRBJ2-1; 12 nucleotides line up with TRBD2. The germline CDR1 and CDR2 sequences are LNHDA and SQIVND (reference sequence). The V segment lost 3 bases and the J segment 0 bases; nucleotides outside the gene matches: 18. The CDR3 covers 22 residues.

The chain uses TRBV30 and TRBJ2-1; 9 positions match TRBD2. Germline CDR1 and CDR2: GTSNPN and SVGIG (reference sequence). CDR3 length equals 15 residues. V dropped 3 bases and J dropped 6; count of bases not matched to a gene: 9. The CDR3 protein is CAWSWLASGANEQFF. CDR3 bases: TGTGCCTGGAGCTGGTTGGCTAGCGGGGCCAATGAGCAGTTCTTC.

V is TRBV18 and J is TRBJ1-3; D unresolved. Between the trimmed V and J ends, which lost 3 bases and 1 base, there was a span of 7 bases. This CDR3 spans 14 amino acids. Per the germline V gene, CDR1 is KGHSH and CDR2 is LQKENI. CDR3 sequence: CASSPRVSGNTIYF. In DNA form, the CDR3 reads TGTGCCAGCTCACCTCGTGTGTCTGGAAACACCATATATTTT.